This T cell receptor beta chain was found in a study of T cell changes during pregnancy in multiple sclerosis. Sequenced by immunoSEQ multiplex PCR; TCRdb stores in-frame clones only, minus some. The table lists some 40,000 clones, approximately 90% of them singletons. Per the germline V gene, CDR1 is SGHRS and CDR2 is YFSETQ. Trimming stripped 0 bases from V and 6 bases from J, with 7 bases between. The CDR3 has 13 residues. The sequencing here drew on CD4+ T cells from peripheral blood mononuclear cells, taken before pregnancy. This rearrangement joins TRBV5-1 to TRBJ2-1; D is unresolved. The clonotype was recovered from a female donor with multiple sclerosis, enrolled in a pregnancy study. The CDR3: CASSLEPGNEQFF. In DNA form, the CDR3 reads TGCGCCAGCAGCTTGGAACCAGGCAATGAGCAGTTCTTC.